One sample yielded the 27 T cell receptor beta chains listed below, sequenced in a study of blood T cells in healthy people across ages. The authors ran a second PCR of about 7 to 12 cycles using a sample-barcoded 5' primer and a J-beta primer mix. TCRdb called the 5' RACE reads again in MiXCR, with one record for every CDR3 protein. The sample has about 700,000 distinct CDR3 sequences, approximately 29% seen once; the top ten hold 15%. Sequenced sample: blood. The receptors stem from a woman aged 80 or over in good health.

As regards this clonotype: This sequence may be a read error, since a much larger clone differs from it by one base. The chain has TRBV24-1 and TRBJ2-7; D gene unclear. This CDR3 spans 13 amino acids. Germline values: CDR1 KGHDR, CDR2 SFDVKD. The ends were cut back, 3 bases at V and 7 bases at J, with 12 bases in the middle. The CDR3 DNA sequence: TGTGCCACCAGTGATCCCCTATCGGGTGAGCAGTACTTC. It codes for CATSDPLSGEQYF.

About this clonotype itself: This may come from a read error, since a much larger clone is one base off. This chain joins TRBV12-3 or TRBV12-4 and TRBJ2-1; 7 bases agree with TRBD1. This CDR3 contains 13 residues. Losses at the gene ends were 6 bases for V and 7 bases for J; bases not matched to a gene: 6. CDR3: CASRGTVENEQFF. The CDR3 DNA follows: TGTGCCAGCAGGGGGACAGTGGAAAATGAGCAGTTCTTC.

This clonotype was detected many times. The chain joins TRBV5-1 to TRBJ2-3; 8 bases line up with TRBD1. The junction had 13 bases not matched to a gene; V was cut back by 4 bases and J by 3 bases. CDR3 size: 17 residues. Germline loops: CDR1 SGHRS, CDR2 YFSETQ. CDR3 coding DNA: TGCGCCAGCAGCCCGAGAGGGGACAGGATGGGGACAGATACGCAGTATTTT. This sequence encodes CASSPRGDRMGTDTQYF.

This rearrangement joins TRBV4-1 to TRBJ1-4; TRBD1 agrees at 9 bases. The germline gives CDR1 MGHRA, CDR2 YSYEKL. The ends lost 5 bases at V and 8 bases at J; junction bases unmatched: 9. This CDR3 is 15 amino acids long. The CDR3 is CASSTRDRAREKLFF. The CDR3 region has the DNA TGCGCCAGCAGCACCCGGGACAGGGCGAGGGAAAAACTGTTTTTT.

Comment on this clonotype: With a much larger clone just one base away, this may be a read error. The chain uses TRBV4-3 and TRBJ2-1; 11 positions match TRBD2. V was pared by 0 bases and J by 13 bases, with 11 bases of the junction left unmatched. There are 16 residues in the CDR3. The germline V gene has CDR1 LGHNA and CDR2 YSLEER. The CDR3 DNA sequence: TGCGCCAGCAGCCAAGATGTGGGACTAGCGGAGGACCCCCAGTTCTTC. This translates into CASSQDVGLAEDPQFF.

Note on this clonotype: A single base separates this from a much larger clone, so it may be a read error. The J gene is TRBJ2-1, the V gene TRBV5-1; 10 positions agree with TRBD2. V gave up 1 base and J gave up 4 bases; unmatched junction bases: 8. The CDR3 contains 17 residues. The V gene's germline CDR1 is SGHRS and CDR2 YFSETQ. This CDR3 reads CASSLNGLAASYNEQFF. CDR3 nucleotide sequence: TGCGCCAGCAGCTTGAATGGACTAGCGGCTTCTTACAATGAGCAGTTCTTC. Filled out from reference TRBV5-1 and TRBJ2-1, the complete variable domain reads KAGVTQTPRYLIKTRGQQVTLSCSPISGHRSVSWYQQTPGQGLQFLFEYFSETQRNKGNFPGRFSGRQFSNSRSEMNVSTLELGDSALYLCASSLNGLAASYNEQFFGPGTRLTVL.

This clonotype has a count of ten or more. The chain links TRBV20-1 to TRBJ1-2; D is unresolved. CDR3 size: 12 residues. Germline V gene sequence: CDR1 DFQATT, CDR2 SNEGSKA (reference sequence). The CDR3 sequence is CSPKDSNYGYTF. CDR3 coding DNA: TGCAGCCCCAAGGACTCGAACTATGGCTACACCTTC.

The V call is TRBV6-5, the J call TRBJ2-3; 13 bases align to TRBD2. The length of the CDR3 is 16 residues. Trimming cost V 5 bases and J 8 bases; bases outside gene matches: 10. Germline CDR1 is MNHEY and CDR2 is SVGAGI. The CDR3 spells CASSQTSGGHLGTQYF. The CDR3 bases are TGTGCCAGCAGTCAGACTAGCGGGGGGCACCTTGGTACGCAGTATTTT.

The V call is TRBV20-1, the J call TRBJ2-7; 13 bases map to TRBD2. V lost 4 bases and J lost 1; bases outside the gene matches: 4. The CDR3 is 15 residues long. Germline V gene sequence: CDR1 DFQATT, CDR2 SNEGSKA (reference sequence). CDR3 sequence: CSAMGLAGNSYEQYF. The CDR3, as DNA: TGCAGTGCTATGGGACTAGCGGGAAATTCCTACGAGCAGTACTTC.

This clonotype has ten or more counts. V is TRBV4-1 and J is TRBJ2-1; tentatively, D is TRBD2 (7 bases). V was shortened by 1 base and J by 0 bases, with 13 bases between the two germline ends. CDR3 length: 17 amino acids. Germline lookup yields CDR1 MGHRA and CDR2 YSYEKL. CDR3 DNA sequence: TGCGCCAGCAGCCAAGGTGGCGGGGGCCTCTCCTACAATGAGCAGTTCTTC. The encoded protein is CASSQGGGGLSYNEQFF.

A word on this clonotype: This may be a read error: a much more frequent sequence differs by one nucleotide. This rearrangement joins TRBV12-3 or TRBV12-4 to TRBJ2-7; 12 nucleotides match TRBD2. V was pared by 3 bases and J by 7 bases, with 7 bases of the junction left unmatched. The CDR3 is 15 amino acids. The CDR3 DNA follows: TGTGCCAGCAGTTTCAGGACTAGCGGGGCAAATGAGCAGTACTTC. Its translation: CASSFRTSGANEQYF.

The sample holds many counts of this clonotype. The V and J genes are TRBV5-1 and TRBJ1-6, with D possibly being TRBD1 (5 bases). The CDR3 spans 14 residues. V dropped 4 bases and J dropped 7 bases, with 12 bases sitting between them. Germline values: CDR1 SGHRS, CDR2 YFSETQ. The CDR3 loop is CASSPGLTNSPLHF. The CDR3 nucleotides read TGCGCCAGCAGCCCGGGACTGACCAATTCACCCCTCCACTTT. The whole variable domain, remainder taken from reference TRBV5-1 and TRBJ1-6, is KAGVTQTPRYLIKTRGQQVTLSCSPISGHRSVSWYQQTPGQGLQFLFEYFSETQRNKGNFPGRFSGRQFSNSRSEMNVSTLELGDSALYLCASSPGLTNSPLHFGNGTRLTVT.

This clonotype was detected only a few times. This chain links TRBV29-1 with TRBJ1-1, with 9 bases identical to TRBD1. V lost 5 bases and J lost 8; bases outside the gene matches: 6. Per the germline V gene, CDR1 is SQVTM and CDR2 is ANQGSEA. This CDR3 spans 12 amino acids. This CDR3 is CSVLDRGKEAFF. The CDR3 bases are TGCAGCGTTCTCGACAGGGGGAAGGAAGCTTTCTTT.

This chain links TRBV10-3 with TRBJ1-1, with D tentatively TRBD1 (6 bases). The V gene's germline CDR1 is ENHRY and CDR2 SYGVKD. The CDR3 totals 17 residues. Trimming took off 8 bases at V and 0 bases at J, with 22 bases between the two ends. Here the CDR3 reads CAIGTNEGGLMNTEAFF. CDR3 in DNA: TGTGCCATCGGGACGAACGAGGGGGGCTTAATGAACACTGAAGCTTTCTTT.

This clonotype was seen repeatedly, ten times or more. V and J are TRBV28 and TRBJ2-5; possible D gene TRBD2, 5 bases. Trimming shortened V by 4 bases and J by 2 bases, and 8 bases separated the two germline ends. Germline V gene lookup returns CDR1 MDHEN and CDR2 SYDVKM. This CDR3 contains 13 residues. The CDR3 nucleotides are TGTGCCAGCAGTTCGACTATTCAAGAGACCCAGTACTTC. Its protein product is CASSSTIQETQYF.

This chain joins TRBV7-2 and TRBJ2-3; 8 bases are a match to TRBD2. Germline V gene sequence: CDR1 SGHTA, CDR2 FQGNSA. The CDR3 loop spans 16 amino acids. With V trimmed by 1 base and J by 2 bases, 5 bases remained unmatched. CDR3 protein: CASSLVERGLTDTQYF. CDR3 in DNA: TGTGCCAGCAGCTTAGTCGAGCGGGGGCTCACAGATACGCAGTATTTT.

In its sample, this clonotype was seen many times. The CDR3 sequence: CASSLRQGYNSPLHF. The CDR3 DNA reads as TGTGCCAGCAGCCTTCGACAGGGCTATAATTCACCCCTCCACTTT. The chain links TRBV7-2 to TRBJ1-6; 7 bases line up with TRBD1. CDR1 SGHTA and CDR2 FQGNSA come from the germline V gene. J was trimmed by 3 bases and V by 5 bases; bases with no gene match: 4. This CDR3 region has 15 residues.

The rearrangement joins TRBV7-2 to TRBJ2-1; D remains unclear. The CDR3 is 14 amino acids. V was trimmed by 5 bases and J by 6 bases, leaving 14 bases between them. Per germline, CDR1 SGHTA and CDR2 FQGNSA. The CDR3 nucleotides are TGTGCCAGCAGCCCGGGTGTAACCTTCAATGAGCAGTTCTTC. It translates to CASSPGVTFNEQFF. Combining the CDR3 with reference TRBV7-2 and TRBJ2-1 gives the whole variable domain GAGVSQSPSNKVTEKGKDVELRCDPISGHTALYWYRQSLGQGLEFLIYFQGNSAPDKSGLPSDRFSAERTGGSVSTLTIQRTQQEDSAVYLCASSPGVTFNEQFFGPGTRLTVL.

The chain is built from TRBV20-1 and TRBJ1-4; D gene ambiguous. CDR3 length equals 13 residues. V lost 0 bases to trimming and J lost 8 bases, with 10 bases between them. In germline, CDR1 is DFQATT, CDR2 SNEGSKA (reference sequence). CDR3 region: CSARDQWGEKLFF. The CDR3, as DNA: TGCAGTGCTAGAGATCAATGGGGAGAAAAACTGTTTTTT.

This clonotype was observed at least ten times. This chain joins TRBV5-4 and TRBJ2-3; D unresolved. The germline V gene has CDR1 SGHNT and CDR2 YYREEE (reference sequence). This CDR3 has 15 amino acids. Deletions cut 0 bases from V and 2 bases from J, with 10 bases between. In nucleotides, the CDR3 is TGTGCCAGCAGCTTGGCCTCGACTGTCACAGATACGCAGTATTTT. This encodes CASSLASTVTDTQYF.

This clonotype appeared a single time. The chain combines TRBV5-1 with TRBJ2-7; TRBD2 matches at 9 bases. The V gene's germline CDR1 is SGHRS and CDR2 YFSETQ. CDR3 length equals 15 residues. V shed 3 bases and J 1 base; nucleotides not matched to a gene: 5. The CDR3, as DNA: TGCGCCAGCAGCTCAGAAAGCGGGAGGTCCTACGAGCAGTACTTC. This encodes CASSSESGRSYEQYF.

This clonotype occurred a few times. The junction departs from the called germline gene at one end, perhaps through a read error. The CDR3 DNA reads as TGTGCCTGCAGGAAGGTTCGCAGCGAATTGTGGAAACCCTACGAGCAGTACTTC. The encoded protein is CACRKVRSELWKPYEQYF. The chain uses TRBV27 and TRBJ2-7; D remains ambiguous. CDR1 is MNHEY and CDR2 is SMNVEV in the germline V gene (reference sequence). There are 18 residues in the CDR3.

This clonotype was recorded only once. This rearrangement joins TRBV6-1 to TRBJ2-5; the match to TRBD1 covers 7 bases. Germline CDR1 reads MNHNS; CDR2 reads SASEGT. With 2 bases clipped from V and 3 bases from J, the junction kept 6 bases outside the gene matches. CDR3 length: 15 amino acids. The CDR3 DNA reads as TGTGCCAGCAGTGAACCCGGACAGGCCGAAGAGACCCAGTACTTC. Amino acids: CASSEPGQAEETQYF.

This clonotype was seen only a few times. This may stem from a read error, because a much larger clone lies one nucleotide away. The chain uses TRBV29-1 and TRBJ2-3; TRBD2 matches at 8 bases. The CDR3 is 15 amino acids. V was pared by 3 bases and J by 3 bases, with 8 bases of the junction left unmatched. Germline V CDR1 and CDR2: SQVTM, ANQGSEA. This CDR3 reads CSVEGGRGGTDTQYF. In DNA, the CDR3 is TGCAGCGTTGAGGGAGGACGGGGGGGAACAGATACGCAGTATTTT.

J is TRBJ2-1 and V is TRBV5-1, with TRBD1 identical over 7 bases. CDR3 length: 13 amino acids. Germline lookup yields CDR1 SGHRS and CDR2 YFSETQ. Trimming at V came to 5 bases and at J to 8 bases, leaving 7 bases not matched to a gene. For the CDR3, the DNA is TGCGCCAGCAGACCCGGGACAGATCATGAGCAGTTCTTC. It is translated as CASRPGTDHEQFF.

The chain links TRBV12-3 or TRBV12-4 to TRBJ1-4; a possible D gene is TRBD1 (5 bases). Trimming removed 2 bases from V and 7 bases from J, with 11 bases in between. CDR3 length equals 14 residues. CDR3 nucleotide sequence: TGTGCCAGCAGTTTAAGGGGAAGCTCTGAAAAACTGTTTTTT. It yields the protein CASSLRGSSEKLFF.

Remarks on this clonotype: Given a much more abundant clone one base away, this may be a read error. This CDR3 fails to terminate in the conserved phenylalanine or tryptophan, so it likely reflects a read error. This chain connects TRBV6-5 to TRBJ1-2, with TRBD1 matching over 8 bases. The junction had 10 bases not matched to a gene; V was cut back by 6 bases and J by 4 bases. The CDR3 loop spans 15 amino acids. Germline CDR1 reads MNHEY; CDR2 reads SVGAGI. CDR3 in DNA: TGTGCCAGCAGCCGTGGACAGGGCCTAAGCTATGGCTACACCTCC. Translation gives CASSRGQGLSYGYTS.